These T cell receptor beta chains were read from a single sample in a study of T cells after yellow fever vaccination. One entry per CDR3 protein results from TCRdb running MiXCR on the 5' RACE reads. The sample records roughly 120,000 distinct CDR3 sequences, 8.4% being singletons. This specimen was CD8+ T cells sorted from PBMCs, taken 45 days after the yellow fever booster vaccination. Receptors were obtained from a man aged 30 to 39 who received the YFV17D yellow fever vaccine. Both conserved end residues are part of each CDR3. The order of the fields is clone size, V gene, J gene, D gene, CDR3 protein, CDR3 DNA. The D gene is left open where the match is weak. Clone sizes are given selectively: once, few, many, or a class where the clone is expanded.

>many|TRBV10-2|TRBJ2-5|NA
CASSELGDLPSQETQYF
TGCGCCAGCAGTGAGCTTGGGGATCTGCCCTCCCAAGAGACCCAGTACTTC
>many|TRBV9|TRBJ1-4|NA
CASSDGEGAKLFF
TGTGCCAGCAGCGACGGAGAAGGGGCAAAACTGTTTTTT
>many|TRBV5-5|TRBJ2-7|NA
CASISGDSYEQYF
TGTGCCAGCATCTCAGGGGACTCCTACGAGCAGTACTTC
>many|TRBV11-2|TRBJ2-7|TRBD2
CASSLDIGGRSSYEQYF
TGTGCCAGCAGCTTAGATATAGGCGGGAGGTCCTCCTACGAGCAGTACTTC
>NA|TRBV4-3|TRBJ1-2|TRBD1
CASSQVRSTGTGLNYGYTF
TGCGCCAGCAGCCAAGTCAGGTCCACCGGGACAGGGCTTAACTATGGCTACACCTTC
>NA|TRBV7-9|TRBJ1-1|NA
CASSFWERSTEAFF
TGTGCCAGCAGCTTCTGGGAAAGATCCACTGAAGCTTTCTTT
>NA|TRBV29-1|TRBJ2-1|NA
CSVPGAGDTYNEQFF
TGCAGCGTTCCCGGGGCAGGGGATACCTACAATGAGCAGTTCTTC
>many|TRBV10-3|TRBJ2-3|TRBD1
CAISELTGTGAGTQYF
TGTGCCATCAGTGAGTTGACCGGGACAGGGGCAGGGACGCAGTATTTT
>many|TRBV30|TRBJ2-5|NA
CAWRLAAQTQYF
TGTGCCTGGAGGCTAGCCGCGCAGACCCAGTACTTC
>NA|TRBV12-3/TRBV12-4|TRBJ2-1|NA
CASSLELLTYNEQFF
TGTGCCAGCAGTTTAGAACTACTCACCTACAATGAGCAGTTCTTC
>many|TRBV4-3|TRBJ2-7|NA
CASSQGVGAPYEQYF
TGCGCCAGCAGCCAAGGAGTTGGCGCCCCCTACGAGCAGTACTTC
>NA|TRBV15|TRBJ2-5|NA
CATALTLGETQYF
TGTGCCACCGCCCTTACCTTGGGGGAGACCCAGTACTTC
>many|TRBV6-2/TRBV6-3|TRBJ1-1|TRBD1
CASSLYRGDDEAFF
TGTGCCAGCAGCCTTTACAGGGGCGACGATGAAGCTTTCTTT
>NA|TRBV7-9|TRBJ1-1|NA
CASEENTEAFF
TGTGCCAGCGAGGAGAACACTGAAGCTTTCTTT
>many|TRBV6-1|TRBJ2-7|TRBD2
CASSEAGGLAGIYEQYF
TGTGCCAGCAGTGAAGCGGGGGGACTAGCGGGGATCTACGAGCAGTACTTC
>few|TRBV6-5|TRBJ2-1|NA
CASSYSQSSYNEQFF
TGTGCCAGCAGTTATTCCCAGAGCTCCTACAATGAGCAGTTCTTC
>many|TRBV24-1|TRBJ2-7|NA
CATSDSNRYEQYF
TGTGCCACCAGTGACTCTAACCGCTACGAGCAGTACTTC
>many|TRBV29-1|TRBJ2-7|NA
CSVESRGALVREQYF
TGCAGCGTTGAATCCCGGGGGGCACTAGTTCGCGAGCAGTACTTC
>NA|TRBV5-1|TRBJ2-7|TRBD1
CASSFPTVGQSSYEQYF
TGCGCCAGCAGCTTCCCAACCGTGGGACAGAGCTCCTACGAGCAGTACTTC
>few|TRBV28|TRBJ2-5|NA
CASSSVGQQETQYF
TGTGCCAGCAGTTCTGTTGGACAGCAAGAGACCCAGTACTTC
>NA|TRBV6-5|TRBJ2-7|NA
CASSYSSGSYEQYF
TGTGCCAGCAGTTACTCGTCGGGGTCCTACGAGCAGTACTTC
>many|TRBV4-3|TRBJ1-5|NA
CASSQDYSNQPQHF
TGCGCCAGCAGCCAAGATTACAGCAATCAGCCCCAGCATTTT
>many|TRBV12-3/TRBV12-4|TRBJ2-1|TRBD2
CASSSQREPYNEQFF
TGTGCCAGCAGTTCACAGCGGGAGCCCTACAATGAGCAGTTCTTC
>NA|TRBV5-1|TRBJ2-7|NA
CASSFPRGGSYEQYF
TGCGCCAGCAGCTTCCCGCGCGGTGGGAGCTACGAGCAGTACTTC
>many|TRBV20-1|TRBJ2-1|NA
CSVTAGLRDNEQFF
TGCAGTGTTACAGCTGGGCTCAGGGACAATGAGCAGTTCTTC
>many|TRBV29-1|TRBJ1-2|NA
CSVEDTVHYGYTF
TGCAGCGTTGAAGACACAGTGCACTATGGCTACACCTTC
>many|TRBV12-3/TRBV12-4|TRBJ2-1|NA
CASSLGEGHNEQFF
TGTGCCAGCAGTTTGGGCGAGGGCCATAATGAGCAGTTCTTC
>many|TRBV29-1|TRBJ2-2|NA
CSVAPLDSHTGELFF
TGCAGCGTTGCACCTCTTGACAGCCACACCGGGGAGCTGTTTTTT
>NA|TRBV12-3/TRBV12-4|TRBJ1-2|NA
CASSFSADGYTF
TGTGCCAGCAGTTTTTCGGCAGATGGCTACACCTTC
>many|TRBV6-5|TRBJ2-4|NA
CASSTTMRVAKNIQYF
TGTGCCAGCAGTACTACGATGAGAGTAGCCAAAAACATTCAGTACTTC
>many|TRBV5-1|TRBJ2-5|TRBD2
CASSPLSGSETQYF
TGCGCCAGCAGCCCCCTTAGCGGGAGCGAGACCCAGTACTTC
>NA|TRBV7-6|TRBJ2-7|NA
CASSPGRTKGVYEQYF
TGTGCCAGCAGCCCCGGCCGAACGAAGGGAGTCTACGAGCAGTACTTC
>many|TRBV20-1|TRBJ1-4|TRBD1
CSARQDRDRVEKLFF
TGCAGTGCTAGACAGGACCGGGACAGGGTTGAAAAACTGTTTTTT